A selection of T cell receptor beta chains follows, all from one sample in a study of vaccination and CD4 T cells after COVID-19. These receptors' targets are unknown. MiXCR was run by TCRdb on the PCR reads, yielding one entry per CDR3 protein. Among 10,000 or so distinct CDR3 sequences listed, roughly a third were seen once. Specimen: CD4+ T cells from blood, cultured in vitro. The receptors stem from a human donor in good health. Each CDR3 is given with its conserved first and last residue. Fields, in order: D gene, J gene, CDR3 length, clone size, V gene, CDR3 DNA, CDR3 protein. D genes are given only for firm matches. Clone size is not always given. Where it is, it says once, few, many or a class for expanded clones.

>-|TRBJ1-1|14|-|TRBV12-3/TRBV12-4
TGTGCCAGCAGTCAGGGGACCGCGGACACTGAAGCTTTCTTT
CASSQGTADTEAFF
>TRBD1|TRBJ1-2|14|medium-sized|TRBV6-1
TGTGCCAGCATTCCGACAGGGACTAACTATGGCTACACCTTC
CASIPTGTNYGYTF
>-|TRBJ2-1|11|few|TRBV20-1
TGCAGTGCTTTAAGACAGAATGAGCAGTTCTTC
CSALRQNEQFF
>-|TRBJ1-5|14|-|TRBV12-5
TGTGCTAGTGGGTCCCCCCTAACCGGTCAGCCCCAGCATTTT
CASGSPLTGQPQHF
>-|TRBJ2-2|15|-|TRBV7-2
TGTGCCAGCAGCTTATTTACTAGTGTCTCCGGGGAGCTGTTTTTT
CASSLFTSVSGELFF
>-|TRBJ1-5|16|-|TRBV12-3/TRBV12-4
TGTGCCAGCAGTTTGGAGAGACAGCTAGGCAATCAGCCCCAGCATTTT
CASSLERQLGNQPQHF
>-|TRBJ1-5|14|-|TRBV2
TGTGCCAGCAGTGACCCAGATCGCAATCAGCCCCAGCATTTT
CASSDPDRNQPQHF
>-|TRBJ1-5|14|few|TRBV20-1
TGCAGTGCTAGATGGGGGGGGCCCAATCAGCCCCAGCATTTT
CSARWGGPNQPQHF
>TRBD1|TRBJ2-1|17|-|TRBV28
TGTGCCAGCAGTTTATTTCGGGGACAGGGGGCTTACAATGAGCAGTTCTTC
CASSLFRGQGAYNEQFF
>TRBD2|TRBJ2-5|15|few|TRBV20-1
TGCAGTGCTAGTGGACTAGCGGGAGTCTGGGAGACCCAGTACTTC
CSASGLAGVWETQYF
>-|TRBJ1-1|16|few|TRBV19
TGTGCCAGTAGTTATCTTCCGGGTGGACGGGACACTGAAGCTTTCTTT
CASSYLPGGRDTEAFF
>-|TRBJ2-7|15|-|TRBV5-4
TGTGCCAGCAGCTTGTTTCAGCGGGCCTCGGGGGAGCAGTACTTC
CASSLFQRASGEQYF
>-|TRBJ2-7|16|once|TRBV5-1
TGCGCCAGCAGCTTACTCACACAGGTGAACTCCTACGAGCAGTACTTC
CASSLLTQVNSYEQYF
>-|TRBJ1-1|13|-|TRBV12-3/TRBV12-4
TGTGCCAGCAGTTTACGCATGAACACTGAAGCTTTCTTT
CASSLRMNTEAFF
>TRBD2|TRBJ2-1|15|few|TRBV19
TGTGCCAGTAGGCCCGGACTAGCGGTTTACAATGAGCAGTTCTTC
CASRPGLAVYNEQFF
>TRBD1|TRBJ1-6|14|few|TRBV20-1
TGCAGTGCTAGATCGGGACAGGATAATTCACCCCTCCACTTT
CSARSGQDNSPLHF
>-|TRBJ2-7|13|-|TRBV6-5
TGTGCCAGCAGTTACAAGAGCTCCTACGAGCAGTACTTC
CASSYKSSYEQYF
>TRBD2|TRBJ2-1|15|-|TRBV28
TGTGCCAGCAGTTCGAGCGGGAGTAGGAGGAATGAGCAGTTCTTC
CASSSSGSRRNEQFF
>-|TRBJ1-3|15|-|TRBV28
TGTGCCAGCACCTCCACCCTTATCTCTGGAAACACCATATATTTT
CASTSTLISGNTIYF
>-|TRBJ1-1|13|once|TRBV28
TGTGCCAGCAGTTTATTGGCCGGCCTTGAAGCTTTCTTT
CASSLLAGLEAFF
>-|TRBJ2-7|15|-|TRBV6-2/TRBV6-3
TGTGCCAGCAGTTACTCGAACCCGATCGGCTACGAGCAGTACTTC
CASSYSNPIGYEQYF
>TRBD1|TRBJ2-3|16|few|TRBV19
TGTGCCAGTAGTATAGGTGACAGGGCCGGCACAGATACGCAGTATTTT
CASSIGDRAGTDTQYF
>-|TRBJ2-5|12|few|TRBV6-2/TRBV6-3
TGTGCCAGCAGTTCTTGGGCAGAGACCCAGTACTTC
CASSSWAETQYF
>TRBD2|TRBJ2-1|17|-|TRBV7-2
TGTGCCAGCAGCTTACCCATTTTTAGCGGGAGGGTGAATGAGCAGTTCTTC
CASSLPIFSGRVNEQFF
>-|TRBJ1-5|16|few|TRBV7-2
TGTGCCAGCAGCTCGGAAGAGGGATATAGCAATCAGCCCCAGCATTTT
CASSSEEGYSNQPQHF
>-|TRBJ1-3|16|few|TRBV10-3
TGTGCCATCAGTGAGTGGGGGACCTCCTCTGGAAACACCATATATTTT
CAISEWGTSSGNTIYF
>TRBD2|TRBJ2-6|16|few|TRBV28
TGTGCCAGCAGTCCCCGGGGGGGGACTGGGGCCAACGTCCTGACTTTC
CASSPRGGTGANVLTF
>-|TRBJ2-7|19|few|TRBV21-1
TGTGCCAGCAGGGATGGTGGGGCACAGGGGGACATAACGGCCTACGAGCAGTACTTC
CASRDGGAQGDITAYEQYF
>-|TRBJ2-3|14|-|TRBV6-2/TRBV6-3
TGTGCCAGCAGTTTGAGCGTTACGCTAGATACGCAGTATTTT
CASSLSVTLDTQYF
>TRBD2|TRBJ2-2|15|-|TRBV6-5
TGTGCCAGCAGTTACGGGACTAGCTTGTTCGGGGAGCTGTTTTTT
CASSYGTSLFGELFF
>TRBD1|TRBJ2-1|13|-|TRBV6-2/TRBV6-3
TGTGCCAGCAGTATGACAGGGAGTAATGAGCAGTTCTTC
CASSMTGSNEQFF
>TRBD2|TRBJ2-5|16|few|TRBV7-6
TGTGCCAGCAGCGGCGGGGGGACTAGCGGCCAAGAGACCCAGTACTTC
CASSGGGTSGQETQYF
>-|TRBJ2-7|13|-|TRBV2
TGTGCCAGCGGGTCGGGGTTGGCCTACGAGCAGTACTTC
CASGSGLAYEQYF
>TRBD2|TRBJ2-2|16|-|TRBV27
TGTGGTTCCGGGACTAGCGGGTTCGCGAACACCGGGGAGCTGTTTTTT
CGSGTSGFANTGELFF
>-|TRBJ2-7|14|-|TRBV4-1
TGCGCCAGCAGCCAAGACACCAACTCCTACGAGCAGTACTTC
CASSQDTNSYEQYF
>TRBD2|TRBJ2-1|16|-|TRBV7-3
TGTGCCAGCAGCGTAGCGGGAGGGCCGTCCTACAATGAGCAGTTCTTC
CASSVAGGPSYNEQFF
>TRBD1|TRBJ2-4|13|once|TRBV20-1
TGCAGTGCCCAACAGGGGGCGATAAACATTCAGTACTTC
CSAQQGAINIQYF
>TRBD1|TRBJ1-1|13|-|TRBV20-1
TGCAGTGCTTGGACAGGGGTAAACACTGAAGCTTTCTTT
CSAWTGVNTEAFF
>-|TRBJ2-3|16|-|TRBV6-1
TGTGCCAGCAGTGAAGGCCGCCCGTTATCCACAGATACGCAGTATTTT
CASSEGRPLSTDTQYF
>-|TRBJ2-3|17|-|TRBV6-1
TGTGCCACCTCCGGGGGCTTCGGTTTGTCACGGGCAGATACGCAGTATTTT
CATSGGFGLSRADTQYF
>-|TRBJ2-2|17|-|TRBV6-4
TGTGCCAGCAGTGACTCGATTTATCCCTTGGACACCGGGGAGCTGTTTTTT
CASSDSIYPLDTGELFF
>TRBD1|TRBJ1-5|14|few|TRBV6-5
TGTGCCAGCAGTTCGACAGGGGGCGATCAGCCCCAGCATTTT
CASSSTGGDQPQHF
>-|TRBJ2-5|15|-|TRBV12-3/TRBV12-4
TGTGCCAGCAGTGGGGCTAGCGCTGGAGAGTGGACCCAGTACTTC
CASSGASAGEWTQYF
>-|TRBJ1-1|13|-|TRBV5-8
TGTGCCAGCAGCTTTCGCAGGGACACTGAAGCTTTCTTT
CASSFRRDTEAFF
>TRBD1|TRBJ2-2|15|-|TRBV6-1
TGTGCCAGCATGGAGACAGGGGGCTCCACCGGGGAGCTGTTTTTT
CASMETGGSTGELFF
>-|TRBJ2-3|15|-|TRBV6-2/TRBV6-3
TGTGCCAGCAGACGACAGCTAGATTACACAGATACGCAGTATTTT
CASRRQLDYTDTQYF
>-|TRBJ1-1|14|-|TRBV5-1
TGCGCCAGCAGCTTCGCCAGCGCAGGCACTGAAGCTTTCTTT
CASSFASAGTEAFF
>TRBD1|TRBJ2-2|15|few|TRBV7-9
TGTGCCAGCAGGACCGGGACAGGGGGCGACGGGGAGCTGTTTTTT
CASRTGTGGDGELFF
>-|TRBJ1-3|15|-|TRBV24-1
TGTGCCACCAGTGATCCCCCCGACTCTGGAAACACCATATATTTT
CATSDPPDSGNTIYF
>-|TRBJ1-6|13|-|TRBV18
TGTGCCAGCTCACTAACCAATTATTCACCCCTCCACTTT
CASSLTNYSPLHF
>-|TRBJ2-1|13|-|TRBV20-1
TGCAGTGCTACCGCACAGGTAGCCAATGAGCAGTTCTTC
CSATAQVANEQFF
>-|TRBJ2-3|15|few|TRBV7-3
TGTGCCAGCAGCTTAACGTTCCAACGAACAGATACGCAGTATTTT
CASSLTFQRTDTQYF
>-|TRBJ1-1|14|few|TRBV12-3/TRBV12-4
TGTGCCAGCAGTTTCGGGCGGTTAAGGACTGAAGCTTTCTTT
CASSFGRLRTEAFF
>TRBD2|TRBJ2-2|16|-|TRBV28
TGTGCCAGCAGTCATTCTAGCGGGAAGGTCACCGGGGAGCTGTTTTTT
CASSHSSGKVTGELFF
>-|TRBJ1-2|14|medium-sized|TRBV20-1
TGCAGCGTTGGGATCCCAGGGGCAAGAAAAGGCTACACCTTC
CSVGIPGARKGYTF
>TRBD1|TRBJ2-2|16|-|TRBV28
TGTGCCAGCAGTAGACGACCGGGACAGGGAACCGGGGAGCTGTTTTTT
CASSRRPGQGTGELFF
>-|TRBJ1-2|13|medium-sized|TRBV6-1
TGTGCCAGCAGTGGCGGGGGGGCCGGAGGCTACACCTTC
CASSGGGAGGYTF